This passage covers 18 T cell receptor beta chains from one sample sequenced in a study of CD8 T cells in Susac syndrome. With random hexamers, roughly 0.45 to 1 ug RNA was reverse transcribed. TCRdb independently ran MiXCR on the immunoSEQ multiplex PCR reads; one entry per CDR3 protein. The data contain around 300,000 distinct CDR3 sequences, under 95% of them singletons. The sequenced sample was CD4+ T cells from PBMCs. These receptors were taken from a human donor with multiple sclerosis.

This clonotype was detected once. V gene TRBV19 combines with J gene TRBJ1-1; TRBD1 is a possible D gene (6 bases). Germline V gene lookup returns CDR1 LNHDA and CDR2 SQIVND (reference sequence). V shed 5 bases and J shed 3 bases, with 16 bases lying between them. The CDR3 sequence is 15 residues long. Here the CDR3 reads CASSGAYREDTEAFF. CDR3 coding DNA: TGTGCCAGTAGTGGAGCTTACAGGGAGGACACTGAAGCTTTCTTT.

The chain combines TRBV19 with TRBJ1-5; the match to TRBD1 covers 8 bases. CDR3 length: 15 residues. Germline V lookup: CDR1 LNHDA, CDR2 SQIVND (reference sequence). V dropped 7 bases and J dropped 6; count of bases not matched to a gene: 11. CDR3 DNA: TGTGCCAGTACCGACACAGGGGGTGGCGGTCAGCCCCAGCATTTT. Translated: CASTDTGGGGQPQHF. The full variable domain, rest sourced from reference TRBV19 and TRBJ1-5, is DGGITQSPKYLFRKEGQNVTLSCEQNLNHDAMYWYRQDPGQGLRLIYYSQIVNDFQKGDIAEGYSVSREKKESFPLTVTSAQKNPTAFYLCASTDTGGGGQPQHFGDGTRLSIL.

The chain links TRBV6-2 or TRBV6-3 to TRBJ2-7; perhaps TRBD2 as D (5 bases). Trimming removed 6 bases from V and 3 bases from J, with 12 bases in between. The CDR3 spans 13 residues. Looked up from germline, CDR1 is MNHEY and CDR2 is SVGEGT. The CDR3 DNA reads as TGTGCCAGCAGGACACCGGGGTTCTACGAGCAGTACTTC. It encodes CASRTPGFYEQYF.

The chain joins TRBV5-1 to TRBJ2-1, with D tentatively TRBD2 (5 bases). The CDR3 is made up of 14 amino acids. Germline CDR1 SGHRS, CDR2 YFSETQ. With 3 bases removed from V and 2 bases from J, the gap between germline ends came to 9 bases. CDR3 amino acids: CASSSGFTYNEQFF. DNA of the CDR3: TGCGCCAGCAGCTCGGGATTCACCTACAATGAGCAGTTCTTC.

The genes are TRBV9 and TRBJ2-3; 11 bases agree with TRBD2. CDR1 is SGDLS, CDR2 YYNGEE, per germline. Unmatched junction bases numbered 3, after V lost 0 bases and J lost 3 bases. This CDR3 spans 16 amino acids. The CDR3 DNA follows: TGTGCCAGCAGCGTAGGAACTAGCGGGAGAACAGATACGCAGTATTTT. As protein: CASSVGTSGRTDTQYF. Combining the CDR3 with reference TRBV9 and TRBJ2-3 gives the whole variable domain DSGVTQTPKHLITATGQRVTLRCSPRSGDLSVYWYQQSLDQGLQFLIQYYNGEERAKGNILERFSAQQFPDLHSELNLSSLELGDSALYFCASSVGTSGRTDTQYFGPGTRLTVL.

The V gene is TRBV9, the J gene TRBJ1-2; unclear D gene. This CDR3 spans 15 amino acids. Trimming took 2 bases from V and 3 from J, leaving 14 bases between them. CDR1 is SGDLS and CDR2 is YYNGEE in the germline V gene. The CDR3 region is CASSVSPSGDYGYTF. The CDR3 region has the DNA TGTGCCAGCAGCGTTAGCCCGAGTGGGGACTATGGCTACACCTTC. Drawing the rest from reference TRBV9 and TRBJ1-2, the complete variable domain is DSGVTQTPKHLITATGQRVTLRCSPRSGDLSVYWYQQSLDQGLQFLIQYYNGEERAKGNILERFSAQQFPDLHSELNLSSLELGDSALYFCASSVSPSGDYGYTFGSGTRLTVV.

The chain combines TRBV5-1 with TRBJ2-7; no firm D call. V lost 4 bases to trimming and J lost 7 bases, with 15 bases between them. Germline CDR1 SGHRS, CDR2 YFSETQ. The CDR3 is made up of 13 amino acids. The CDR3 sequence: CASSQDAAREQYF. CDR3 bases: TGCGCCAGCAGCCAGGATGCGGCTCGTGAGCAGTACTTC.

The genes are TRBV5-1 and TRBJ1-2; 9 nucleotides agree with TRBD1. With V trimmed by 4 bases and J by 8 bases, 6 bases remained unmatched. The germline CDR1 and CDR2 sequences are SGHRS and YFSETQ. The CDR3 sequence is 13 residues long. The CDR3 sequence: CASSRGTGYGYTF. Here the CDR3 DNA reads TGCGCCAGCAGCCGCGGGACAGGGTACGGCTACACCTTC.

The gene calls are TRBV4-2 and TRBJ2-5; 9 nucleotides line up with TRBD2. Germline V gene sequence: CDR1 LGHNA, CDR2 YNFKEQ. Unmatched junction bases numbered 5, after V lost 0 bases and J lost 3 bases. The CDR3 covers 16 residues. The CDR3 protein is CASSQDQASGEETQYF. DNA of the CDR3: TGTGCCAGCAGCCAAGATCAGGCTAGCGGGGAAGAGACCCAGTACTTC.

Written as DNA, the CDR3 is TGTGCCAGCAGTGAACTATCAGGGGGCCGCCAGTACTTC. Translation gives CASSELSGGRQYF. V usage is TRBV6-1 and J usage is TRBJ2-5; the match to TRBD1 covers 8 bases. Germline trimming cut 2 bases from V and 10 bases from J; bases unmatched to any gene: 6. Germline-derived CDR1 and CDR2 are MNHNS and SASEGT. There are 13 residues in the CDR3.

The genes are TRBV7-9 and TRBJ2-7; TRBD2 might be the D (5 bases). Trimming removed 5 bases at V and 4 bases at J, with 21 bases between. This CDR3 is 16 amino acids long. Germline V CDR1 and CDR2: SEHNR, FQNEAQ (reference sequence). The CDR3 protein is CASSPRGGWPSYEQYF. CDR3 nucleotide sequence: TGTGCCAGCAGCCCCCGTGGAGGATGGCCTTCTTACGAGCAGTACTTC.

The chain links TRBV3-1 to TRBJ1-4; D remains unclear. The V end was cut by 5 bases, the J end by 4 bases, with 2 bases between. CDR1 is LGHDT, CDR2 YNNKEL, per germline (reference sequence). The CDR3 runs 11 residues. CDR3 sequence reads: CASSFNEKLFF. As DNA, the CDR3 is TGTGCCAGCAGCTTTAATGAAAAACTGTTTTTT.

The V call is TRBV25-1, the J call TRBJ1-2; D may be TRBD1 (6 bases). CDR1 and CDR2 (germline): MGHDK, SYGVNS. V dropped 4 bases and J dropped 6 bases, with 6 bases sitting between them. The CDR3 has 11 residues. The CDR3 loop reads CASSAGDGYTF. The CDR3, as DNA: TGTGCCAGCAGTGCAGGGGATGGCTACACCTTC.

The rearrangement joins TRBV4-1 to TRBJ1-1; no firm D call. The CDR3 is made up of 15 amino acids. The germline V gene has CDR1 MGHRA and CDR2 YSYEKL. The V end was cut by 3 bases, the J end by 6 bases, with 17 bases between. CDR3 sequence (DNA): TGCGCCAGCAGCCAGATCTTGGACGTCCGGGCTGAAGCTTTCTTT. Residues: CASSQILDVRAEAFF.

V is TRBV7-6 and J is TRBJ2-2; 7 bases agree with TRBD2. There are 15 residues in the CDR3. Germline lookup yields CDR1 SGHVS and CDR2 FNYEAQ. The V and J ends lost 3 bases and 5 bases, in that order; junction bases with no gene match: 6. The CDR3 loop reads CASSLGGSVTGELFF. As DNA, the CDR3 is TGTGCCAGCAGCTTGGGCGGGAGTGTTACCGGGGAGCTGTTTTTT.

The chain has TRBV20-1 and TRBJ2-2; 10 nucleotides align to TRBD2. After removal of 2 bases from V and 5 bases from J, the junction contained 8 bases not matched to a gene. Germline V gene lookup returns CDR1 DFQATT and CDR2 SNEGSKA (reference sequence). The CDR3 runs to 16 residues. This CDR3 is CSARPSAGGRTGELFF. The CDR3 DNA reads as TGCAGTGCTAGACCCTCAGCGGGGGGGCGAACCGGGGAGCTGTTTTTT.

This clonotype has only one observation. The chain is built from TRBV9 and TRBJ1-3; unclear D gene. V was pared by 3 bases and J by 0 bases, with 16 bases between. The CDR3 is 17 residues long. The germline CDR1 and CDR2 sequences are SGDLS and YYNGEE. The CDR3 DNA sequence: TGTGCCAGCAGCGGGAGGGATGGCCTCAACTCTGGAAACACCATATATTTT. It specifies CASSGRDGLNSGNTIYF.

The chain links TRBV5-1 to TRBJ2-1; the match to TRBD2 covers 10 bases. With V trimmed by 5 bases and J by 8 bases, 7 bases remained unmatched. The CDR3 consists of 14 residues. Germline values: CDR1 SGHRS, CDR2 YFSETQ. In nucleotides, the CDR3 is TGCGCCAGCAGGTTAGGTCTAGCGGGAGATGAGCAGTTCTTC. Translated: CASRLGLAGDEQFF.